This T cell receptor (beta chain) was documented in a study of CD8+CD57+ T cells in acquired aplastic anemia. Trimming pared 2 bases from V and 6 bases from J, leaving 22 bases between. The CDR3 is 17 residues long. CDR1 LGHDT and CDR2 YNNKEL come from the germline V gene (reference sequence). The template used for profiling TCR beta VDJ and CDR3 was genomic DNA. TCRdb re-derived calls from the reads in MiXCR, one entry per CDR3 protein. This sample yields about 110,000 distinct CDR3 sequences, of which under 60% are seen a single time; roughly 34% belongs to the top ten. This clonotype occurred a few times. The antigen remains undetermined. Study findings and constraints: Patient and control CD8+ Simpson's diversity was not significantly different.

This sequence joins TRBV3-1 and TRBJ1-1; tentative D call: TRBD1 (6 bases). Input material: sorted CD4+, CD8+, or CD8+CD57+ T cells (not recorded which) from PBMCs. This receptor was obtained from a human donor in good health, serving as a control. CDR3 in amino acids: CASSQRRKTGRLSEAFF. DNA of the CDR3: TGTGCCAGCAGCCAACGTCGGAAAACAGGGAGATTGTCTGAAGCTTTCTTT.